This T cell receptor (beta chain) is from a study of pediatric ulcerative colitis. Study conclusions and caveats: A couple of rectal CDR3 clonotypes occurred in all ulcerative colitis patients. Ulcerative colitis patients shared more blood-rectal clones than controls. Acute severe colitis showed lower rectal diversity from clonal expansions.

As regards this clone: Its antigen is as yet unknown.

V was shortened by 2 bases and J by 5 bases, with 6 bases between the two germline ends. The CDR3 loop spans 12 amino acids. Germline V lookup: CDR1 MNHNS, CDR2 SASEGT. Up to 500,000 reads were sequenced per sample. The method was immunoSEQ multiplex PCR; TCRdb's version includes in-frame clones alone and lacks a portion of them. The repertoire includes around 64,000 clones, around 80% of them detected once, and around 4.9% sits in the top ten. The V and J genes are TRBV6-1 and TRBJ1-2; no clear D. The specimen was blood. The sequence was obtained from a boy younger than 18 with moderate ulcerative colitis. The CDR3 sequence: CASSERVYGYTF. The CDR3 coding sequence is TGTGCCAGCAGTGAACGCGTATATGGCTACACCTTC.